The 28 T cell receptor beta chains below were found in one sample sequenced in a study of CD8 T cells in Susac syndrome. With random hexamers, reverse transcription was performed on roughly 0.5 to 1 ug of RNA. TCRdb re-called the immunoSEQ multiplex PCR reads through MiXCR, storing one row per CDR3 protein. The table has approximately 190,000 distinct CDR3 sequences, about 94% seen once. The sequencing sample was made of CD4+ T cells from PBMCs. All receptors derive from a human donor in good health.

CDR3: CASSISVGDQETQYF. The CDR3 region has the DNA TGTGCCAGCAGCATTTCGGTAGGGGATCAAGAGACCCAGTACTTC. The chain carries TRBV9 and TRBJ2-5; D might be TRBD1 (5 bases). The germline gives CDR1 SGDLS, CDR2 YYNGEE. The CDR3 extends over 15 amino acids. Between the trimmed V and J ends, which lost 4 bases and 2 bases, there was a span of 15 bases.

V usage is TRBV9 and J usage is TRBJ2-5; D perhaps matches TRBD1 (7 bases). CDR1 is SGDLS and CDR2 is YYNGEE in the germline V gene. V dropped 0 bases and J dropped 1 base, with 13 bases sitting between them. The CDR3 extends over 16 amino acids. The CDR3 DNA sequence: TGTGCCAGCAGCGTAGAGGCAGGGGGGATCCAAGAGACCCAGTACTTC. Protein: CASSVEAGGIQETQYF.

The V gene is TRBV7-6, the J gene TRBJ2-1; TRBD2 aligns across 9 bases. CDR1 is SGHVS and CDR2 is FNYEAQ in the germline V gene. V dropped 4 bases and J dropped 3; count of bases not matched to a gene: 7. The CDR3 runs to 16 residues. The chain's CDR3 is CASSSRLAENYNEQFF. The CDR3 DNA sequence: TGTGCCAGCAGCTCACGACTAGCGGAAAACTACAATGAGCAGTTCTTC.

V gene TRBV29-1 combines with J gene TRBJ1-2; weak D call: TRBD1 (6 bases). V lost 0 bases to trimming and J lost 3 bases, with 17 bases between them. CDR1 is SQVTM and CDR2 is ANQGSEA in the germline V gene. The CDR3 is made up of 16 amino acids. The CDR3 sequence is CSVEDNRGAGDYGYTF. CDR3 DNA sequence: TGCAGCGTTGAAGATAACCGGGGGGCAGGCGACTATGGCTACACCTTC.

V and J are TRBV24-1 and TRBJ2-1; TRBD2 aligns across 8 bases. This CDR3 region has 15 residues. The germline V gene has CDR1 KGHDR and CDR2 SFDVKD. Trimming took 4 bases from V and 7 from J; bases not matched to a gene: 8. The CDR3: CATSDTGLAANEQFF. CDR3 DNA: TGTGCCACCAGTGACACTGGACTAGCTGCGAATGAGCAGTTCTTC.

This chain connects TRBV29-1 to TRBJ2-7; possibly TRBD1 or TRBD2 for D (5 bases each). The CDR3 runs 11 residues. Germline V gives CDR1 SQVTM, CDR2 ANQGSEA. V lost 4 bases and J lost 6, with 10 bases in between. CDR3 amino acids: CSVGGIGEQYF. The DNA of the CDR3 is TGCAGCGTTGGGGGGATAGGCGAGCAGTACTTC.

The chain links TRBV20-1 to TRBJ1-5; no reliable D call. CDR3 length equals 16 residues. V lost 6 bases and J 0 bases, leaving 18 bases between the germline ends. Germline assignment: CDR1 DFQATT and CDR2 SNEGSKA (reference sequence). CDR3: CSALKEAGFSNQPQHF. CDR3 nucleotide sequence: TGCAGTGCCCTAAAAGAAGCGGGATTTAGCAATCAGCCCCAGCATTTT.

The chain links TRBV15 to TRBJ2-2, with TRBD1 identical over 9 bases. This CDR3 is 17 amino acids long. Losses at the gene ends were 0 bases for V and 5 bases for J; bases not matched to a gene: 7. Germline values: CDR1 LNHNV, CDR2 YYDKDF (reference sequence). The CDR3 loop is CATSRDFGTGKTGELFF. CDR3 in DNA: TGTGCCACCAGCAGAGATTTTGGGACAGGGAAAACCGGGGAGCTGTTTTTT.

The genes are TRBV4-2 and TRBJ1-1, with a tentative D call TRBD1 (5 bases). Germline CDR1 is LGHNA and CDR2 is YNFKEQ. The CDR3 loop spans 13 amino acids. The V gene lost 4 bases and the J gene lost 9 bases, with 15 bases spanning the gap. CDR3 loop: CASSLRDTPKAFF. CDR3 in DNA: TGTGCCAGCAGCCTCAGGGATACACCCAAAGCTTTCTTT.

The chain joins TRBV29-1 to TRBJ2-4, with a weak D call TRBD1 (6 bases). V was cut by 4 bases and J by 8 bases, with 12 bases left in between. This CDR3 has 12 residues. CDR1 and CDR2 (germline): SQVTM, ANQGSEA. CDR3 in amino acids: CSVGQAGYIQYF. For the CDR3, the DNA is TGCAGCGTTGGACAGGCAGGGTACATTCAGTACTTC.

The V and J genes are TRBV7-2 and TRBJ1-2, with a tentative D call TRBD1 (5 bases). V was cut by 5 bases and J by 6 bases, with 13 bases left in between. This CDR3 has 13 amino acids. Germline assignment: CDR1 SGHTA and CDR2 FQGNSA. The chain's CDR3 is CASSQRQLNGYTF. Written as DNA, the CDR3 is TGTGCCAGCAGCCAGAGACAGCTAAATGGCTACACCTTC.

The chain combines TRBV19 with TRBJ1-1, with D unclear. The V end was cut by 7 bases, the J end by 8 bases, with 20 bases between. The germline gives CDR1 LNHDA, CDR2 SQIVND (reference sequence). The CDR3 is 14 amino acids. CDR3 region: CASTPSPVGGEAFF. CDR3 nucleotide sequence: TGTGCCAGTACCCCATCCCCGGTGGGTGGAGAAGCTTTCTTT.

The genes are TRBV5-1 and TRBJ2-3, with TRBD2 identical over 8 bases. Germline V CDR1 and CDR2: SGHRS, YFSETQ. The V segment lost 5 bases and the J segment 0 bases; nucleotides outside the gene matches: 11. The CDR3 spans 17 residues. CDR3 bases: TGCGCCAGCAGGCCTGCCCGGACTAGCACTAGCACAGATACGCAGTATTTT. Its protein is CASRPARTSTSTDTQYF.

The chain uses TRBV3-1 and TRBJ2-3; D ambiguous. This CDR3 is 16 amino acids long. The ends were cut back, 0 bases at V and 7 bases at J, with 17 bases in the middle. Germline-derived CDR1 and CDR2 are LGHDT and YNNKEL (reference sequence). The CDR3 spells CASSQDTFRGPYTQYF. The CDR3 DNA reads TGTGCCAGCAGCCAAGATACTTTCCGCGGACCCTATACGCAGTATTTT.

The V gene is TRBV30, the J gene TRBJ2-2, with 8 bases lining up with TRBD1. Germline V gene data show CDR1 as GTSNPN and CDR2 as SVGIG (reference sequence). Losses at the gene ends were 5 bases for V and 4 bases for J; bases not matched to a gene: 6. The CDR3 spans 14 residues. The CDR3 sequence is CAWAGQGPTGELFF. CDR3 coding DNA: TGTGCCTGGGCCGGACAGGGTCCCACCGGGGAGCTGTTTTTT.

In DNA, the CDR3 is TGTGCCAGTAGGGGCGGGGAGCTGTTTTTT. This encodes CASRGGELFF. The V and J genes are TRBV12-3 or TRBV12-4 and TRBJ2-2; perhaps TRBD1 as D (5 bases). The CDR3 runs to 10 residues. V lost 9 bases and J lost 7, with 6 bases in between.

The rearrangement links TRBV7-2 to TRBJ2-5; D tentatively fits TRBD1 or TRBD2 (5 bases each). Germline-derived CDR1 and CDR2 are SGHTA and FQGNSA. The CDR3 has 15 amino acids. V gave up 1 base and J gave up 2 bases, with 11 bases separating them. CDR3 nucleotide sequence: TGTGCCAGCAGCTTAGGGGGGACGGATCAAGAGACCCAGTACTTC. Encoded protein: CASSLGGTDQETQYF.

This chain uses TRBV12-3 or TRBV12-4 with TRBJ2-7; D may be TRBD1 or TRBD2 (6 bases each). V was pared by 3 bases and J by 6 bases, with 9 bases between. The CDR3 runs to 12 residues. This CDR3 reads CASSFPGAEQYV. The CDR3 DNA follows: TGTGCCAGCAGTTTCCCGGGGGCCGAGCAGTACGTC.

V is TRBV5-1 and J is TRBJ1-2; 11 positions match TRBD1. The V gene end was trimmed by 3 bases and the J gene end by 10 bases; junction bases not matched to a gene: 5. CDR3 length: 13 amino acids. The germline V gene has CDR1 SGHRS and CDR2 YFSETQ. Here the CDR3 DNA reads TGCGCCAGCAGCTGGGACAGGGGGAGTCCCTACACCTTC. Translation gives CASSWDRGSPYTF.

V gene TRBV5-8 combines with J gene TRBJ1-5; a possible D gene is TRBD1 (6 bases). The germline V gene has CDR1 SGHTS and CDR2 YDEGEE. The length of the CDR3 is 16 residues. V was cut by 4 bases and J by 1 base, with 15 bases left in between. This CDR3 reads CASSPGQPGSNQPQHF. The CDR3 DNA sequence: TGTGCCAGCAGCCCTGGACAGCCAGGGAGCAATCAGCCCCAGCATTTT.

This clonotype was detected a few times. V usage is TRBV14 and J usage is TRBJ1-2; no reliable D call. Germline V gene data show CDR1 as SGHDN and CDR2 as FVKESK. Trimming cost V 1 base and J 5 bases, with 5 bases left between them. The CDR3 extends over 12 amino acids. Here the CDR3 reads CASSQGGYGYTF. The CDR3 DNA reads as TGTGCCAGCAGCCAAGGAGGGTATGGCTACACCTTC.

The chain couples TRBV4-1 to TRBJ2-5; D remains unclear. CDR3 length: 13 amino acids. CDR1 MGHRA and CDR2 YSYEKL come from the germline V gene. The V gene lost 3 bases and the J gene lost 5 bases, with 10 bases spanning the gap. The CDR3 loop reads CASSQGRWETQYF. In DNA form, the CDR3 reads TGCGCCAGCAGCCAGGGCAGGTGGGAGACCCAGTACTTC.

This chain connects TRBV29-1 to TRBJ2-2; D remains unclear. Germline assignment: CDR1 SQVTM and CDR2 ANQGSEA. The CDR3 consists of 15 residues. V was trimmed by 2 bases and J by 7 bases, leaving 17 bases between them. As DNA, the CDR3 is TGCAGCGTTGAAAGGATGGCAGGCCGAGGCGGGGAGCTGTTTTTT. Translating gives CSVERMAGRGGELFF.

In DNA, the CDR3 is TGTGCCAGCAGCGTAGGGGACAGGGGGCCGTGGACCGGGGAGCTGTTTTTT. Its translation: CASSVGDRGPWTGELFF. This chain links TRBV9 with TRBJ2-2; TRBD1 matches 12 bases. With V trimmed by 0 bases and J by 5 bases, 5 bases remained unmatched. This CDR3 is 17 amino acids long. Germline CDR1 is SGDLS and CDR2 is YYNGEE.

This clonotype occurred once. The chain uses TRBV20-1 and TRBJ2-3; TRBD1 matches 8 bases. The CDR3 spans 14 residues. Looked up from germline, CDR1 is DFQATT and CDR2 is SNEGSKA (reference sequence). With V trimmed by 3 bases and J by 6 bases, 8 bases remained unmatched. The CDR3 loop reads CSARPPDRVDTQYF. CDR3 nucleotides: TGCAGTGCTAGGCCCCCGGACAGGGTCGATACGCAGTATTTT.

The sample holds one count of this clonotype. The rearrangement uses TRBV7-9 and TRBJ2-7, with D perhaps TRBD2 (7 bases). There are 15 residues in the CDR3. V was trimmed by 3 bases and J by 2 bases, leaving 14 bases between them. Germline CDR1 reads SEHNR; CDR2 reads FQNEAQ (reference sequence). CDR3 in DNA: TGTGCCAGCAGCTTTAGTTCCGGGGGGCCCTACGAGCAGTACTTC. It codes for CASSFSSGGPYEQYF. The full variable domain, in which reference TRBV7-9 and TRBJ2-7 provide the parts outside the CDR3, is DTGVSQNPRHKITKRGQNVTFRCDPISEHNRLYWYRQTLGQGPEFLTYFQNEAQLEKSRLLSDRFSAERPKGSFSTLEIQRTEQGDSAMYLCASSFSSGGPYEQYFGPGTRLTVT.

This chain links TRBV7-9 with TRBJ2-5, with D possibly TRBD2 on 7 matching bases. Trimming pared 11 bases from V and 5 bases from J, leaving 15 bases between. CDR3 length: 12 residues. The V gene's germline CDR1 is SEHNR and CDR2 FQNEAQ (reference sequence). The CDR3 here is CASPGGQETQYF. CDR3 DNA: TGTGCCTCTCCGGGGGGCCAGGAGACCCAGTACTTC.

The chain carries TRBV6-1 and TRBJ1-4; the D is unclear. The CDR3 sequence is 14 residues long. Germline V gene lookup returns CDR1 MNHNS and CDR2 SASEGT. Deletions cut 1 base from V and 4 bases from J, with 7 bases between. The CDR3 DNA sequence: TGTGCCAGCAGTGAAGGAACCTATAATGAAAAACTGTTTTTT. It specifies CASSEGTYNEKLFF.